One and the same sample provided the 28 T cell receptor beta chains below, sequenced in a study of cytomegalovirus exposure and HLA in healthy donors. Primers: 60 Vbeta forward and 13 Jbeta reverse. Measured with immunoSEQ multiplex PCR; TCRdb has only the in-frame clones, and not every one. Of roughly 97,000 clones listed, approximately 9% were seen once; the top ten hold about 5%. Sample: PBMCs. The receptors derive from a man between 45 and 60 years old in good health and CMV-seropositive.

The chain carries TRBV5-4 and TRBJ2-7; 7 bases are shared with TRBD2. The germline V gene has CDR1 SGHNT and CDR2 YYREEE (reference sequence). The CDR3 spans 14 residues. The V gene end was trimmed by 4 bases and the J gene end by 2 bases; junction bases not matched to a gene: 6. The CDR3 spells CASSGSGSPYEQYF. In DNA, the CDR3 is TGTGCCAGCAGCGGTAGCGGGTCGCCCTACGAGCAGTACTTC. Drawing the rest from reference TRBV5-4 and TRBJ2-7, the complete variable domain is ETGVTQSPTHLIKTRGQQVTLRCSSQSGHNTVSWYQQALGQGPQFIFQYYREEENGRGNFPPRFSGLQFPNYSSELNVNALELDDSALYLCASSGSGSPYEQYFGPGTRLTVT.

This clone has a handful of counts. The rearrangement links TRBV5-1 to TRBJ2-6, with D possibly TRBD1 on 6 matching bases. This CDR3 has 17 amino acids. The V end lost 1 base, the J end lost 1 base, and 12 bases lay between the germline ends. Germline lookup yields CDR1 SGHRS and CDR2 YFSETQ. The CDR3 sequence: CASSLTGIGSGANVLTF. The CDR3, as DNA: TGCGCCAGCAGCTTGACAGGGATTGGGTCTGGGGCCAACGTCCTGACTTTC.

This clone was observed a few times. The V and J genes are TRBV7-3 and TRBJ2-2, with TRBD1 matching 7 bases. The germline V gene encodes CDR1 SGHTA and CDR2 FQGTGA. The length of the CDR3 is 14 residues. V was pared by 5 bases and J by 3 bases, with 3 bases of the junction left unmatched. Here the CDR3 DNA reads TGTGCCAGCAGCCCGGGACAGCACACCGGGGAGCTGTTTTTT. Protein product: CASSPGQHTGELFF.

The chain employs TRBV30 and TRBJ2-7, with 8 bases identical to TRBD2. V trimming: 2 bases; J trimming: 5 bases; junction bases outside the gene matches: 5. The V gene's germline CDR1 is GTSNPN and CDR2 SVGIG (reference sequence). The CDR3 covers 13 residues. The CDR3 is CAWSSGSIDEQYF. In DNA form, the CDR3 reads TGTGCCTGGAGTAGCGGGAGTATCGACGAGCAGTACTTC.

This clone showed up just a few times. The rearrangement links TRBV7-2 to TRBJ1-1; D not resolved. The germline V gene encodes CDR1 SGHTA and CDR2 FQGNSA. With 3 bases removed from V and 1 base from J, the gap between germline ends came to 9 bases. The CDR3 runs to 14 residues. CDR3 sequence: CASSFSGGNTEAFF. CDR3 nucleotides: TGTGCCAGCAGCTTTAGTGGAGGGAACACTGAAGCTTTCTTT.

Here the CDR3 reads CASGSLAGGEQYF. CDR3 nucleotide sequence: TGTGCTAGTGGTTCCCTAGCGGGAGGCGAGCAGTACTTC. This chain links TRBV12-5 with TRBJ2-7; 11 bases align to TRBD2. V was clipped by 4 bases and J by 6 bases; unmatched bases: 2. Germline values: CDR1 LGHNT, CDR2 FRNRAP. This CDR3 has 13 amino acids.

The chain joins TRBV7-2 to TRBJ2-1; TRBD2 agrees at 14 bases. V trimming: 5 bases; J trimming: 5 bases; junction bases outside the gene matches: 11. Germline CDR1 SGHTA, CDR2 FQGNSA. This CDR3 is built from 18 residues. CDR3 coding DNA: TGTGCCAGCAGCCTTACCGGGACTAGCGGGGGTAGAGACAATGAGCAGTTCTTC. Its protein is CASSLTGTSGGRDNEQFF.

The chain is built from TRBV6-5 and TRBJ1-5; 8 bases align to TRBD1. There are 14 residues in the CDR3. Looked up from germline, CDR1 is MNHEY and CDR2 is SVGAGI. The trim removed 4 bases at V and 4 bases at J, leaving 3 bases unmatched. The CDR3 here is CASSSGQGNQPQHF. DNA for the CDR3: TGTGCCAGCAGTTCAGGACAGGGTAATCAGCCCCAGCATTTT.

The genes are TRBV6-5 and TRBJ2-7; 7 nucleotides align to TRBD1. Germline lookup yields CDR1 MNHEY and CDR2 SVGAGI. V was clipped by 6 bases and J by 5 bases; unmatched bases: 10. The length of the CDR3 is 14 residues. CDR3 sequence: CASRVVTGAHEQYF. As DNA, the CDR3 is TGTGCCAGCAGGGTAGTAACAGGGGCCCACGAGCAGTACTTC.

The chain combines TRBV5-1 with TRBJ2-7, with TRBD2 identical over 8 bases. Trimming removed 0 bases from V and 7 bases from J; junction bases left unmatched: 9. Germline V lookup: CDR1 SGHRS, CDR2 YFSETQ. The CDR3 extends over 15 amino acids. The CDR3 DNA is TGCGCCAGCAGCTTGGTGGCTAGCGGGCCTCTGGAGCAGTACTTC. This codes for CASSLVASGPLEQYF.

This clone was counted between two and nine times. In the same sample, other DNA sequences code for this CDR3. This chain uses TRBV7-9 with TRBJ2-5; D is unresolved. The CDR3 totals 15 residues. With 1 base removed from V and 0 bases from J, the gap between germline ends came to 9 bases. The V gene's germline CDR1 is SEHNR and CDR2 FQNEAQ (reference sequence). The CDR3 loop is CASSLVAGDQETQYF. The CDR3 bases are TGTGCCAGCAGCTTAGTGGCAGGTGACCAAGAGACCCAGTACTTC.

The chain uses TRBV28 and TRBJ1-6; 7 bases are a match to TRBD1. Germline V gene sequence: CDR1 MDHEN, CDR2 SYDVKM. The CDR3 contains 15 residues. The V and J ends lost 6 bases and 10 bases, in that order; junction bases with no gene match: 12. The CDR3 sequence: CASRPGTGQSSPLHF. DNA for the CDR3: TGTGCCAGCAGGCCTGGGACGGGACAGAGCTCACCCCTCCACTTT.

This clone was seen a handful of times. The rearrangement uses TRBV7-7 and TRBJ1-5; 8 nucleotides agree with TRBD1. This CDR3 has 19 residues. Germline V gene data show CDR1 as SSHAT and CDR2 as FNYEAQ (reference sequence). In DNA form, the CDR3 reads TGTGCTAGCCTCATCATATTAACCTGGCCAGGGGGCTTGAGTCAGCCCCAGCATTTT. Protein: CASLIILTWPGGLSQPQHF. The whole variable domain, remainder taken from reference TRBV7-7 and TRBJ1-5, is GAGVSQSPRYKVTKRGQDVTLRCDPISSHATLYWYQQALGQGPEFLTYFNYEAQPDKSGLPSDRFSAERPEGSISTLTIQRTEQRDSAMYRCASLIILTWPGGLSQPQHFGDGTRLSIL.

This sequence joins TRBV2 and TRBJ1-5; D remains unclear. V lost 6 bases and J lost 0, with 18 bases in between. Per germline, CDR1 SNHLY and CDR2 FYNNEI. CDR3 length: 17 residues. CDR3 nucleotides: TGTGCCAGCAGATTTAATGACCGGGATATTAGCAATCAGCCCCAGCATTTT. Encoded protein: CASRFNDRDISNQPQHF.

The CDR3 reads CAWSGTGESGANVLTF. The CDR3 DNA follows: TGTGCCTGGAGTGGGACAGGGGAATCTGGGGCCAACGTCCTGACTTTC. The V call is TRBV30, the J call TRBJ2-6; 9 nucleotides agree with TRBD1. After removal of 1 base from V and 1 base from J, the junction contained 2 bases not matched to a gene. This CDR3 contains 16 residues. The germline V gene has CDR1 GTSNPN and CDR2 SVGIG (reference sequence).

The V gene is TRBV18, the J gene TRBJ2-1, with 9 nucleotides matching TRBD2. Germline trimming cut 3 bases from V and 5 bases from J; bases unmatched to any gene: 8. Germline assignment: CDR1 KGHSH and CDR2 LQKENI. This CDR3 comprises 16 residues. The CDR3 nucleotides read TGTGCCAGCTCACCCTTTTTGTCTAGCGGGGACAATGAGCAGTTCTTC. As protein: CASSPFLSSGDNEQFF.

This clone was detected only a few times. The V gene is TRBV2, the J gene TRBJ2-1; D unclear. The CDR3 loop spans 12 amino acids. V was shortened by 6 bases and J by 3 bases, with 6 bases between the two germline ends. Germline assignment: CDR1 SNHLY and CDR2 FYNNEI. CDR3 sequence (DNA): TGTGCCAGCAGGGGCAACTACAATGAGCAGTTCTTC. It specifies CASRGNYNEQFF. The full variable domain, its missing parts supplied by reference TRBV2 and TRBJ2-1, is EPEVTQTPSHQVTQMGQEVILRCVPISNHLYFYWYRQILGQKVEFLVSFYNNEISEKSEIFDDQFSVERPDGSNFTLKIRSTKLEDSAMYFCASRGNYNEQFFGPGTRLTVL.

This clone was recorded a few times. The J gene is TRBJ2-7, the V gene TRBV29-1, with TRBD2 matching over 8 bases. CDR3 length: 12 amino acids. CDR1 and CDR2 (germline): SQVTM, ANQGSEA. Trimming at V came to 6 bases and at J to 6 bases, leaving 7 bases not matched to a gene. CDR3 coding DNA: TGCAGCGTCGAGCGGGAGTGGGGCGAGCAGTACTTC. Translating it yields CSVEREWGEQYF.

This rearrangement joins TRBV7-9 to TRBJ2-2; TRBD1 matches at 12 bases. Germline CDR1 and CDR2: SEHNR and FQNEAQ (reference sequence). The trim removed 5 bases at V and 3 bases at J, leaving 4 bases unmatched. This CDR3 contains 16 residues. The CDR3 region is CASSQGQGAYTGELFF. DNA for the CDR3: TGTGCCAGCAGCCAGGGACAGGGGGCCTACACCGGGGAGCTGTTTTTT.

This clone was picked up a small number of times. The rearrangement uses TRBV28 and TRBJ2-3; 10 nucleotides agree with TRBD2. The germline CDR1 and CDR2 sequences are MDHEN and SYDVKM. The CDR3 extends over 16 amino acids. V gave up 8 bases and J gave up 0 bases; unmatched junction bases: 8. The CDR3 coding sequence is TGTGCCAGCGGGGGACTAGCGAGGTCTAGCACAGATACGCAGTATTTT. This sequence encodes CASGGLARSSTDTQYF.

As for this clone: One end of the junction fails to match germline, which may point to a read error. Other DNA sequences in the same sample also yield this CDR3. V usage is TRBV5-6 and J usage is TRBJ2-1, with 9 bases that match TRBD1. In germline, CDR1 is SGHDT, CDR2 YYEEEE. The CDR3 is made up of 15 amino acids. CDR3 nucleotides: TGTGCTAGCAGTTTCGGAGGGACAGGGCTCAATGAGCAGTTCTTC. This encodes CASSFGGTGLNEQFF.

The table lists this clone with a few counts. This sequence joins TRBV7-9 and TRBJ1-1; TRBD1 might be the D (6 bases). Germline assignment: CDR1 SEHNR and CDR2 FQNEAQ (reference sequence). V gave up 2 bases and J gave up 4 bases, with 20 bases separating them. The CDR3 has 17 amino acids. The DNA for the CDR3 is TGTGCCAGCAGCTTACGCGACAGGAGCTTCGAGGGCACTGAAGCTTTCTTT. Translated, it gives CASSLRDRSFEGTEAFF.

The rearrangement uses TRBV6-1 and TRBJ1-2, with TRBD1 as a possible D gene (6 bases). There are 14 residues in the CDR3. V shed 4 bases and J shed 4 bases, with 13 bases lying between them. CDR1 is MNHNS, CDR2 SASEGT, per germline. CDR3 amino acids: CASSGQARRYGYTF. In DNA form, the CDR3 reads TGTGCCAGCAGTGGACAGGCTCGGCGCTATGGCTACACCTTC.

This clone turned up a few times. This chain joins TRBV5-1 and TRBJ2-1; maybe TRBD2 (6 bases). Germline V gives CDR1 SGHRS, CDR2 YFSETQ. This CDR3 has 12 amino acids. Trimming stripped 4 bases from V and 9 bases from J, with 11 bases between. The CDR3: CASSPPSAEQFF. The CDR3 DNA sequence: TGCGCCAGCAGCCCACCTAGCGCTGAGCAGTTCTTC. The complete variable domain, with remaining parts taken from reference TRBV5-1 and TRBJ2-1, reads KAGVTQTPRYLIKTRGQQVTLSCSPISGHRSVSWYQQTPGQGLQFLFEYFSETQRNKGNFPGRFSGRQFSNSRSEMNVSTLELGDSALYLCASSPPSAEQFFGPGTRLTVL.

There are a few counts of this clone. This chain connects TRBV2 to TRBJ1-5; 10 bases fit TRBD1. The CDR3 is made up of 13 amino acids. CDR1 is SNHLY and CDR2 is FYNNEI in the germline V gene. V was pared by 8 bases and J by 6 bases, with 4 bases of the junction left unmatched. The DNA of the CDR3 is TGTGCCAGCGAGGGGACAGGGGCTCAGCCCCAGCATTTT. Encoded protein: CASEGTGAQPQHF.

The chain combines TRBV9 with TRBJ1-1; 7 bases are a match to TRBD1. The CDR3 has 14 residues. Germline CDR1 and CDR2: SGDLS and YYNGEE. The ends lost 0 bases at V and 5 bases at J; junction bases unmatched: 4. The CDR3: CASSVDRGRTEAFF. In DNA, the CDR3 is TGTGCCAGCAGCGTAGACAGGGGAAGAACTGAAGCTTTCTTT.

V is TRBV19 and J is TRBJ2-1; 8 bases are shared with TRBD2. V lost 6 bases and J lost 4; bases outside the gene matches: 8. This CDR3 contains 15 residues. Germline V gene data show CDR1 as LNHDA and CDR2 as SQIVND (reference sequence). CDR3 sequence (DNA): TGTGCCAGTAGCCCCGCTCTAGCGGGTTACAATGAGCAGTTCTTC. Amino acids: CASSPALAGYNEQFF.

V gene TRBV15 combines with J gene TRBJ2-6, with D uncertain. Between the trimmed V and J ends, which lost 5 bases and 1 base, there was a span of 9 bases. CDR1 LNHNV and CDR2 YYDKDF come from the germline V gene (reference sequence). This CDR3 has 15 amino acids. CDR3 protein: CATSEGASGANVLTF. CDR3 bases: TGTGCCACCAGCGAAGGAGCTTCTGGGGCCAACGTCCTGACTTTC.